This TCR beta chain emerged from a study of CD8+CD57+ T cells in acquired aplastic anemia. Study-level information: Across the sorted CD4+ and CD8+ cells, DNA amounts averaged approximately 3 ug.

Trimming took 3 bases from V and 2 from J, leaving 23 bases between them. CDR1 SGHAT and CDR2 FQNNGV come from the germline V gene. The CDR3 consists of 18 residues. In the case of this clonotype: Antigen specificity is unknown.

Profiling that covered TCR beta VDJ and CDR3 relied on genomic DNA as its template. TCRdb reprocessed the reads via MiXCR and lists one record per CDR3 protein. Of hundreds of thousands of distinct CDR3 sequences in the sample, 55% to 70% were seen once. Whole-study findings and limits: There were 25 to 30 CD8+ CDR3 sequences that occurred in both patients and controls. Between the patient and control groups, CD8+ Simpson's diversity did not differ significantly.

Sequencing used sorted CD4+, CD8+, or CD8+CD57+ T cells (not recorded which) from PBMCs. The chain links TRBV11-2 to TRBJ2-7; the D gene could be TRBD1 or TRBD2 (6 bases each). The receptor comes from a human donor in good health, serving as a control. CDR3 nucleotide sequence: TGTGCCAGCAGCTTGAGGGAGGCGTTACAGGGCCGAGCCTACGAGCAGTACTTC. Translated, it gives CASSLREALQGRAYEQYF.